Each of the 10 T cell receptor beta chains below was sequenced from the same sample in a study of blood T cell repertoires in COVID-19. Using immunoSEQ multiplex PCR, the repertoire was profiled, and TCRdb retains in-frame clones only, with some absent. The sample holds some 350,000 clones, over 75% seen once. The sequenced sample was PBMCs or T cells enriched from blood (not recorded which). The receptors come from a man aged 18 to 29 who had recovered from COVID-19.

The V call is TRBV6-6, the J call TRBJ1-1; D may be TRBD1 (5 bases). The V end was cut by 5 bases, the J end by 6 bases, with 13 bases between. This CDR3 contains 13 residues. Germline CDR1 MNHNY, CDR2 SVGAGI (reference sequence). CDR3 DNA: TGTGCCAGCAGTCAAATCGGGGGATCTGAAGCTTTCTTT. This codes for CASSQIGGSEAFF.

This sequence joins TRBV5-6 and TRBJ2-6; D perhaps matches TRBD2 (6 bases). V was cut by 4 bases and J by 0 bases, with 17 bases left in between. Germline lookup yields CDR1 SGHDT and CDR2 YYEEEE. The CDR3 runs to 18 residues. The CDR3 is CASSPAGRPYSGANVLTF. The DNA for the CDR3 is TGTGCCAGCAGCCCGGCGGGACGCCCTTACTCTGGGGCCAACGTCCTGACTTTC.

About this clone: Relative to the germline gene, one junction end is altered; a read error may explain this. The chain employs TRBV5-4 and TRBJ2-7; the match to TRBD1 covers 7 bases. Germline-derived CDR1 and CDR2 are SGHNT and YYREEE (reference sequence). The CDR3 is 13 amino acids. The CDR3 DNA reads as TGTGCCAGCAGCTCGGGACAGTCATCACTATGGGACTTC. Its protein is CASSSGQSSLWDF.

The genes are TRBV27 and TRBJ1-2; tentatively, D is TRBD1 (5 bases). Germline V gene data show CDR1 as MNHEY and CDR2 as SMNVEV (reference sequence). V shed 6 bases and J shed 4 bases, with 12 bases lying between them. The CDR3 loop spans 13 amino acids. The CDR3 DNA is TGTGCCAGCAGCTCTCGACAGTCCTATGGCTACACCTTC. This encodes CASSSRQSYGYTF.

V gene TRBV5-8 combines with J gene TRBJ2-7; 8 nucleotides line up with TRBD2. Germline V lookup: CDR1 SGHTS, CDR2 YDEGEE. J gave up 2 bases and V 4 bases, and 5 bases lay outside the gene matches. CDR3 length: 14 amino acids. CDR3: CASSITGLAYEQYF. CDR3 nucleotides: TGTGCCAGCAGCATCACGGGACTAGCCTACGAGCAGTACTTC.

The rearrangement uses TRBV2 and TRBJ2-5, with D tentatively TRBD2 (5 bases). CDR1 and CDR2 (germline): SNHLY, FYNNEI. The V end was cut by 8 bases, the J end by 7 bases, with 14 bases between. This CDR3 has 12 residues. The CDR3: CASGLEAGTQYF. The CDR3 DNA reads as TGTGCCAGCGGCTTGGAGGCGGGGACCCAGTACTTC.

This chain links TRBV5-4 with TRBJ2-2; D remains ambiguous. Germline loops: CDR1 SGHNT, CDR2 YYREEE (reference sequence). The V end lost 3 bases, the J end lost 4 bases, and 10 bases lay between the germline ends. The CDR3 consists of 14 residues. In nucleotides, the CDR3 is TGTGCCAGCAGCTCAAAATCATTCACCGGGGAGCTGTTTTTT. This gives the protein CASSSKSFTGELFF. The whole variable domain, remainder taken from reference TRBV5-4 and TRBJ2-2, is ETGVTQSPTHLIKTRGQQVTLRCSSQSGHNTVSWYQQALGQGPQFIFQYYREEENGRGNFPPRFSGLQFPNYSSELNVNALELDDSALYLCASSSKSFTGELFFGEGSRLTVL.

The sample holds one count of this clone. The rearrangement links TRBV24-1 to TRBJ1-2, with D possibly TRBD1 on 5 matching bases. V was cut by 5 bases and J by 5 bases, with 14 bases left in between. Germline values: CDR1 KGHDR, CDR2 SFDVKD. The CDR3 totals 14 residues. The CDR3 reads CATSAPPGLYGYTF. The DNA for the CDR3 is TGTGCCACCAGTGCTCCCCCAGGGTTGTATGGCTACACCTTC.

The rearrangement uses TRBV19 and TRBJ2-7, with D possibly TRBD1 on 6 matching bases. Trimming shortened V by 5 bases and J by 0 bases, and 11 bases separated the two germline ends. There are 14 residues in the CDR3. Germline loops: CDR1 LNHDA, CDR2 SQIVND (reference sequence). DNA of the CDR3: TGTGCCAGTAGTCCCGGGACAAGCTCCTACGAGCAGTACTTC. Translating it yields CASSPGTSSYEQYF.

This chain uses TRBV10-3 with TRBJ1-1; maybe TRBD1 (6 bases). Trimming pared 6 bases from V and 7 bases from J, leaving 15 bases between. The CDR3 is 13 amino acids. Germline CDR1 is ENHRY and CDR2 is SYGVKD. The CDR3 is CAISSIQGLEAFF. The CDR3 DNA is TGTGCCATCAGCTCAATACAGGGCCTTGAAGCTTTCTTT.